This T cell receptor (beta chain) was obtained from a study of blood T cell repertoires in COVID-19. Study in general: COVID-19 samples from acute and convalescent phases originated in the United States, Italy and Spain. PBMCs, B-cell-depleted T cells, or T cells were the source of the cDNA or gDNA that made up the material.

Per the original methods: Counts of nucleated cells, estimated from reference gene primer amplification, were obtained. Sequencing used immunoSEQ multiplex PCR; TCRdb keeps in-frame clones, though not all of them. V and J calls and clone size are copied from that table; D and trimming were computed from the DNA. The sample lists around 120,000 clones; 78% were seen once. Trimming shortened V by 4 bases and J by 0 bases, and 19 bases separated the two germline ends. The CDR3 covers 18 residues. Germline values: CDR1 MNHEY, CDR2 SVGEGT. The sequencing input was peripheral blood. The chain couples TRBV6-2 or TRBV6-3 to TRBJ2-1, with a possible D match to TRBD1 (6 bases). The TCR sequence derives from a man between 65 and 80 years old with acute or convalescent COVID-19. The CDR3 nucleotides are TGTGCCAGCAGTTCGACCCGATCCGACAGGAGCTCCTACAATGAGCAGTTCTTC. Its protein is CASSSTRSDRSSYNEQFF.